A single sample is the source of the 3 T cell receptor beta chains below, sequenced in a study of regulatory T cells in long-lasting Graves disease listed by TCRdb under 2021. Libraries were constructed by multiplex PCR. Sequencer: Illumina HiSeq 4000. iRepertoire HTBI primers and Arm-PCR amplification of CDR3 regions were used to construct TCR beta libraries. In TCRdb, the public reads were trimmed at Q25 with fastp and aligned with MiXCR, with productive beta chains retained. A single entry per CDR3 protein holds the most common genes and DNA from its merged rows. This sample lists some 490,000 distinct CDR3 sequences; around 12% were detected once. Around 9.3% of the sample goes to the ten largest clones. The meaning of the sample's time point label: newly diagnosed GD, antithyroid drugs for less than 3 months. For both TCR sequencing and RNA sequencing, RNA was extracted from PBMCs in TRIzol. This same sample was also taken into another study, of T cells in Graves' hyperthyroidism and ophthalmopathy.

Source: peripheral blood mononuclear cells (PBMCs), taken at new diagnosis, from a patient treated with antithyroid drugs. These receptors were obtained from a woman aged 30 to 39 with Graves disease. Donor details come from another sample of the same person, matched by shared clones.

This clonotype was picked up many times. The chain combines TRBV13 with TRBJ2-7; D unresolved. Trimming stripped 3 bases from V and 3 bases from J, with 9 bases between. CDR1 is PRHDT and CDR2 is FYEKMQ in the germline V gene (reference sequence). The CDR3 consists of 13 residues. For the CDR3, the DNA is TGTGCCAGCAGCTTTGGCACCAACTACGAGCAGTACTTC. Encoded protein: CASSFGTNYEQYF.

At least ten counts were recorded for this clonotype. The chain links TRBV10-3 to TRBJ1-1; TRBD1 might be the D (5 bases). Germline V lookup: CDR1 ENHRY, CDR2 SYGVKD. Trimming took 6 bases from V and 0 from J, leaving 11 bases between them. CDR3 length: 14 amino acids. CDR3 sequence reads: CAIRGGGMNTEAFF. The CDR3 DNA reads as TGTGCCATCAGGGGGGGGGGAATGAACACTGAAGCTTTCTTT.

This chain links TRBV20-1 with TRBJ1-1; possibly TRBD1 for D (5 bases). This CDR3 contains 13 residues. CDR1 and CDR2 from the germline V gene are DFQATT and SNEGSKA (reference sequence). The V gene lost 2 bases and the J gene lost 6 bases, with 13 bases spanning the gap. The CDR3 here is CSARLVRGAEAFF. The CDR3 bases are TGCAGTGCTAGATTGGTAAGGGGCGCTGAAGCTTTCTTT.